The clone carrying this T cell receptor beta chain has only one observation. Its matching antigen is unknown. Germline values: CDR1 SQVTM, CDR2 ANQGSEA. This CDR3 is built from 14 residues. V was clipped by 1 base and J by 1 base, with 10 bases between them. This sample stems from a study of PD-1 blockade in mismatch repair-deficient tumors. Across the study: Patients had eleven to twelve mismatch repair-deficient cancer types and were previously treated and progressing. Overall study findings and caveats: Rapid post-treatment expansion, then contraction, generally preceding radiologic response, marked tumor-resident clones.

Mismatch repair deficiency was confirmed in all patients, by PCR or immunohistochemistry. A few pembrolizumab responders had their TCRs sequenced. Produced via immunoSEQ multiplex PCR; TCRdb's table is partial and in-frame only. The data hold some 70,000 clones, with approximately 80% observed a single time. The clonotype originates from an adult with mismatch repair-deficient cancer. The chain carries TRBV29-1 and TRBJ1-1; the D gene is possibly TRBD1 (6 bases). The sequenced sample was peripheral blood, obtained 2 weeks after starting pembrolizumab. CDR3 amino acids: CSVEVAGQNTEAFF. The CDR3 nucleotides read TGCAGCGTTGAAGTGGCGGGACAGAACACTGAAGCTTTCTTT.